This T cell receptor beta chain is drawn from a study of prognosis after radiotherapy for stage I lung cancer. Across the study: Median age was almost 75 years (roughly 50 to 84) among about 12 men and about six women.

This clonotype has a count of ten or more. Two-round multiplex PCR amplified TCR beta CDR3 from genomic DNA. With primers specific to each TRBV and TRBJ gene, the first-round PCR was performed. TCRdb re-derived calls from the multiplex PCR reads in MiXCR, one entry per CDR3 protein. The sample holds approximately 26,000 distinct CDR3 sequences, about 40% seen once. The source material was PBMCs, sampled before or after stereotactic body radiation therapy (not recorded which). The clonotype comes from a donor aged 50 or older with non-small cell lung cancer.

CDR3 sequence (DNA): TGTGCCAGTAGTGTGGGGGGCCCCTCCGAGCAGTACTTC. This codes for CASSVGGPSEQYF. This chain connects TRBV19 to TRBJ2-7, with D perhaps matching TRBD1 or TRBD2 (6 bases each). V lost 5 bases, J lost 6 bases, and 14 bases lay in between. The CDR3 consists of 13 residues. Germline V gene lookup returns CDR1 LNHDA and CDR2 SQIVND (reference sequence). Filled out from reference TRBV19 and TRBJ2-7, the complete variable domain reads DGGITQSPKYLFRKEGQNVTLSCEQNLNHDAMYWYRQDPGQGLRLIYYSQIVNDFQKGDIAEGYSVSREKKESFPLTVTSAQKNPTAFYLCASSVGGPSEQYFGPGTRLTVT.